Listed here are 8 T cell receptor beta chains from one sample, sequenced in a study of tissue T cells after allogeneic stem cell transplantation. Time point noted: mouse harvest day 7 after allogeneic transplant. The graft held 10^6 splenic CD5+ T cells and 10^7 T-cell-depleted bone marrow cells. Using immunoSEQ multiplex PCR, the repertoire was profiled, and TCRdb retains in-frame clones only, with some absent. The sample records about 4,200 clones, approximately 60% being singletons. Material: spleen. The receptors were gathered from a female BALB/c mouse given C57BL/6 T cells with graft-versus-host disease after an allogeneic hematopoietic cell transplant.

As regards this clone: Germline and genes: mouse. The read ends 1 residue before the CDR3 terminus; that terminus is restored from the germline J gene. This chain joins TRBV23 and TRBJ1-4. There are 14 residues in the CDR3. Germline-derived CDR1 and CDR2 are KGHTA and FQNQQP. The covered CDR3 bases are TGCTCCAGCAGTCAATCAGGGCGGGGGGAAAGATTATTT. This translates into CSSSQSGRGERLF. The full CDR3 is CSSSQSGRGERLFF. Complete variable domain (other parts from reference TRBV23 and TRBJ1-4): DAAVTQKPRYLIKMKGQEAEMKCIPEKGHTAVFWYQQKQSKELKFLIYFQNQQPLDQIDMVKERFSAVCPSSSLCSLGIRTCEAEDSALYLCSSSQSGRGERLFFGHGTKLSVL.

Concerning this clone itself: Genes and germline come from the mouse. The CDR3 end is not reached by the read, which stops 1 residue before it; the germline J gene fills it in. The chain combines TRBV31 with TRBJ2-3; D not certain. Trimming took 0 bases from V and 0 from J, leaving 10 bases between them. CDR1 and CDR2 (germline): GKSSPN, SITVG. The CDR3 contains 15 residues. The CDR3 is CAWSLVTTSAETLYF. The CDR3 bases that were read are TGTGCCTGGAGTCTAGTAACAACTAGTGCAGAAACGCTGTAT.

This clone was seen just once. The genes are named according to mouse. The read falls 1 residue short of the CDR3 end, and the missing part is taken from the germline J gene. The V call is TRBV26, the J call TRBJ2-3; no clear D gene. Trimming took 6 bases from V and 1 from J, leaving 11 bases between them. CDR1 is KGHPV, CDR2 FQNQEV, per germline (reference sequence). The CDR3 is 14 amino acids. The chain's CDR3 is CASSLSAGAETLYF. Partial CDR3 DNA: TGTGCCAGCAGCCTCTCGGCAGGTGCAGAAACGCTGTAT. The whole variable domain, remainder taken from reference TRBV26 and TRBJ2-3, is NSKVIQTPRYLVKGQGQKAKMRCIPEKGHPVVFWYQQNKNNEFKFLINFQNQEVLQQIDMTEKRFSAECPSNSPCSLEIQSSEAGDSALYLCASSLSAGAETLYFGSGTRLTVL.

With regard to this clone: Mouse germline and gene names are used. Read sequence stops 1 residue before the CDR3 end, and the germline J gene provides the missing end. The chain is built from TRBV26 and TRBJ1-1; 11 nucleotides agree with TRBD1. This CDR3 spans 14 amino acids. J gave up 0 bases and V 6 bases, and 0 bases lay outside the gene matches. Germline CDR1 reads KGHPV; CDR2 reads FQNQEV (reference sequence). The sequenced part of the CDR3 DNA is TGTGCCAGCAGGGGACAGGGGGCAAACACAGAAGTCTTC. Translating it yields CASRGQGANTEVF. The full CDR3 is CASRGQGANTEVFF.

This clone was observed a few times. Gene and germline names: mouse. The read gets to within 1 residue of the CDR3 end, and the germline J gene fills in the rest. V usage is TRBV26 and J usage is TRBJ2-2; D possibly corresponds to TRBD1 (5 bases). The CDR3 runs to 14 residues. Deletions cut 2 bases from V and 1 base from J, with 5 bases between. Germline loops: CDR1 KGHPV, CDR2 FQNQEV (reference sequence). The covered CDR3 bases are TGTGCCAGCAGTCTGGGACAAAACACCGGGCAGCTCTAC. This gives the protein CASSLGQNTGQLY. The whole CDR3 sequence reads CASSLGQNTGQLYF.

As for this clone: Each gene name is a mouse one. The CDR3 end falls 1 residue outside the read, so it is completed with the germline J gene. The V and J genes are TRBV26 and TRBJ1-2, with 8 bases identical to TRBD1. The V gene end was trimmed by 3 bases and the J gene end by 4 bases; junction bases not matched to a gene: 4. Germline V CDR1 and CDR2: KGHPV, FQNQEV (reference sequence). CDR3 length: 14 amino acids. CDR3 loop: CASSLNRGSSDYTF. Incomplete CDR3 DNA: TGTGCCAGCAGTCTCAACAGGGGGAGCTCCGACTACACC.

To note about this clone: The gene names given are mouse names. The CDR3 DNA, read in part, is TGTGCCAGCAGCCAAGCGGGGAGTCAAAACACCTTGTAC. It translates to CASSQAGSQNTLY. The complete CDR3 reads CASSQAGSQNTLYF. The chain recombines TRBV2 with TRBJ2-4; D ambiguous. The read gets to within 1 residue of the CDR3 end, and the germline J gene fills in the rest. The CDR3 runs to 14 residues. Germline CDR1 LGHNA, CDR2 YSYQKL. V lost 1 base, J lost 0 bases, and 5 bases lay in between.

Sample share makes this clone large (0.1 to 1%). Gene names and germline match the mouse. The missing CDR3 end, 1 residue past where the read stops, is filled in from the germline J gene. The chain employs TRBV20 and TRBJ1-4, with 9 bases fitting TRBD1. This CDR3 contains 14 residues. Germline V gives CDR1 GFQATS, CDR2 STVNSAI. J was trimmed by 7 bases and V by 0 bases; bases with no gene match: 3. CDR3 residues: CGARETGGSERLFF. Partial CDR3 DNA: TGTGGTGCTAGGGAAACAGGGGGCAGCGAAAGATTATTT.